One TCR beta chain is described in this entry. This sample was included in a study of T cell changes during pregnancy in multiple sclerosis. Germline CDR1 KGHSH, CDR2 LQKENI. There are 15 residues in the CDR3. After removal of 8 bases from V and 0 bases from J, the junction contained 5 bases not matched to a gene. Profiled with immunoSEQ multiplex PCR; TCRdb holds only in-frame clones, not every one. This sample has fewer than 30,000 clones, with roughly 92% found just once. This chain links TRBV18 with TRBJ1-3; 9 nucleotides match TRBD1. This TCR came from a female donor with multiple sclerosis, enrolled in a pregnancy study. The sample in question was CD4+ T cells from peripheral blood mononuclear cells, obtained in the first trimester of pregnancy. CDR3 sequence: CASTETGGSGNTIYF. The DNA for the CDR3 is TGTGCCAGCACAGAGACAGGGGGCTCTGGAAACACCATATATTTT.